The 26 T cell receptor beta chains presented below share a single source sample, sequenced in a study of cytomegalovirus exposure and HLA in healthy donors. The method was immunoSEQ multiplex PCR; TCRdb's version includes in-frame clones alone and lacks a portion of them. The sample holds 150,000 to 200,000 clones; under 90% are singletons and the top ten take 10%. Sequenced sample: PBMCs. The receptors come from a woman between 18 and 29 years old in good health and CMV-seropositive.

In its sample, this clone was seen once. The chain couples TRBV2 to TRBJ2-4; weak D call: TRBD1 (5 bases). V gave up 7 bases and J gave up 0 bases, with 10 bases separating them. This CDR3 has 14 amino acids. The germline gives CDR1 SNHLY, CDR2 FYNNEI. The CDR3 loop reads CASMDTIAKNIQYF. Written as DNA, the CDR3 is TGTGCCAGCATGGACACCATAGCCAAAAACATTCAGTACTTC.

The J gene is TRBJ2-3, the V gene TRBV19, with TRBD1 identical over 8 bases. V lost 7 bases, J lost 4 bases, and 7 bases stayed unmatched. Germline V CDR1 and CDR2: LNHDA, SQIVND (reference sequence). This CDR3 comprises 14 residues. The CDR3 DNA sequence: TGTGCCAGTACCGGACAGGGCGGGGCAGATACGCAGTATTTT. Amino acids: CASTGQGGADTQYF.

The V and J genes are TRBV29-1 and TRBJ1-2, with 8 bases that match TRBD1. The CDR3 runs 13 residues. J was trimmed by 4 bases and V by 8 bases; bases with no gene match: 9. Looked up from germline, CDR1 is SQVTM and CDR2 is ANQGSEA. The CDR3 sequence: CSLLQGAGYGYTF. The CDR3 bases are TGCAGCCTTCTTCAGGGGGCAGGCTATGGCTACACCTTC.

This clone has more than one count but fewer than ten. V and J are TRBV5-1 and TRBJ2-7, with 14 bases fitting TRBD2. This CDR3 is 16 amino acids long. The V and J ends lost 0 bases and 3 bases, in that order; junction bases with no gene match: 2. Germline V gene data show CDR1 as SGHRS and CDR2 as YFSETQ. For the CDR3, the DNA is TGCGCCAGCAGCTTGGCCGGGACTAGCGGGAGCTACGAGCAGTACTTC. It is translated as CASSLAGTSGSYEQYF.

The V call is TRBV5-6, the J call TRBJ2-5; 7 bases are a match to TRBD2. V dropped 4 bases and J dropped 9; count of bases not matched to a gene: 15. The CDR3 is made up of 15 amino acids. Germline assignment: CDR1 SGHDT and CDR2 YYEEEE. In DNA, the CDR3 is TGTGCCAGCAGCAGTCTTGGGGACTATCAAGGGGCCCAGTACTTC. It yields the protein CASSSLGDYQGAQYF.

The V gene is TRBV11-2, the J gene TRBJ2-7; D is perhaps TRBD1 (6 bases). V lost 7 bases to trimming and J lost 3 bases, with 16 bases between them. Germline CDR1 and CDR2: SGHAT and FQNNGV. The CDR3 runs to 14 residues. CDR3 DNA: TGTGCCAGCAAAGACAGGTCAACCGACTACGAGCAGTACTTC. It encodes CASKDRSTDYEQYF.

The CDR3 loop reads CATAPGQGPPGTQYF. The CDR3 DNA reads TGTGCCACCGCTCCGGGACAGGGGCCGCCAGGGACCCAGTACTTC. The chain combines TRBV10-3 with TRBJ2-5, with TRBD1 matching 10 bases. Trimming cost V 10 bases and J 7 bases; bases outside gene matches: 15. Germline values: CDR1 ENHRY, CDR2 SYGVKD. CDR3 length: 15 amino acids.

The rearrangement links TRBV10-1 to TRBJ2-7; 9 nucleotides match TRBD1. This CDR3 has 14 amino acids. J lost 3 bases, V lost 4 bases, and 4 bases had no gene match. In germline, CDR1 is WNHNN, CDR2 SYGVQD (reference sequence). For the CDR3, the DNA is TGCGCCAGCAGTGCCACAGGGGGCAGCTACGAGCAGTACTTC. This codes for CASSATGGSYEQYF.

The chain uses TRBV29-1 and TRBJ2-2; tentatively, D is TRBD2 (5 bases). CDR3 length equals 13 residues. The germline V and J ends were trimmed by 7 bases and 2 bases, with 11 bases remaining between them. From germline, CDR1 is SQVTM and CDR2 ANQGSEA. The CDR3 sequence is CSGQTINTGELFF. As DNA, the CDR3 is TGCAGCGGCCAGACTATAAACACCGGGGAGCTGTTTTTT.

The V gene is TRBV5-1, the J gene TRBJ1-4; D unresolved. Trimming shortened V by 4 bases and J by 8 bases, and 15 bases separated the two germline ends. Germline CDR1 reads SGHRS; CDR2 reads YFSETQ. CDR3 length equals 14 residues. CDR3 region: CASSVSASVEKLFF. The CDR3 coding sequence is TGCGCCAGCAGCGTCTCCGCTTCAGTCGAAAAACTGTTTTTT.

The V and J genes are TRBV12-5 and TRBJ2-2, with no clear D. The CDR3 sequence is 12 residues long. Deletions cut 2 bases from V and 7 bases from J, with 5 bases between. Germline CDR1 is LGHNT and CDR2 is FRNRAP. This chain's CDR3 is CASGLLVGELFF. DNA of the CDR3: TGTGCTAGTGGTTTGTTAGTCGGGGAGCTGTTTTTT.

This clone occurred a few times. The genes are TRBV6-1 and TRBJ2-7; D might be TRBD2 (6 bases). Germline values: CDR1 MNHNS, CDR2 SASEGT. CDR3 length: 15 amino acids. Trimming removed 5 bases at V and 3 bases at J, with 17 bases between. The CDR3 spells CASSTERAGIYEQYF. CDR3 coding DNA: TGTGCCAGCAGTACCGAGCGGGCCGGGATCTACGAGCAGTACTTC.

The V gene is TRBV28, the J gene TRBJ1-2; 7 bases are shared with TRBD1. Looked up from germline, CDR1 is MDHEN and CDR2 is SYDVKM. J was trimmed by 2 bases and V by 5 bases; bases with no gene match: 11. The CDR3 totals 16 residues. CDR3 region: CASSLPLWTGNYGYTF. The CDR3, as DNA: TGTGCCAGCAGTCTGCCCCTTTGGACAGGAAACTATGGCTACACCTTC.

CDR3 region: CASRRTRGTDTQYF. In DNA form, the CDR3 reads TGTGCCAGCAGGAGGACTCGGGGGACAGATACGCAGTATTTT. This chain uses TRBV27 with TRBJ2-3; possibly TRBD2 for D (6 bases). V was clipped by 6 bases and J by 3 bases, with 13 bases between them. There are 14 residues in the CDR3. CDR1 and CDR2 (germline): MNHEY, SMNVEV (reference sequence).

The rearrangement joins TRBV4-1 to TRBJ2-2, with TRBD1 identical over 8 bases. CDR1 and CDR2 from the germline V gene are MGHRA and YSYEKL. The junction had 2 bases not matched to a gene; V was cut back by 4 bases and J by 1 base. The CDR3 runs 15 residues. Here the CDR3 reads CASSRDRGNTGELFF. CDR3 DNA: TGCGCCAGCAGCCGAGACAGGGGGAACACCGGGGAGCTGTTTTTT.

This chain links TRBV9 with TRBJ2-1, with 14 positions matching TRBD2. J lost 7 bases, V lost 3 bases, and 9 bases had no gene match. Germline lookup yields CDR1 SGDLS and CDR2 YYNGEE. The CDR3 loop spans 17 amino acids. Here the CDR3 DNA reads TGTGCCAGCAGCGCAGCGGGACTAGCGGGGGAGGTGAATGAGCAGTTCTTC. It translates to CASSAAGLAGEVNEQFF.

The CDR3 reads CASSGEVNTEAFF. The CDR3 DNA is TGTGCCAGCAGTGGAGAGGTGAACACTGAAGCTTTCTTT. The chain recombines TRBV2 with TRBJ1-1; D not certain. CDR1 and CDR2 (germline): SNHLY, FYNNEI. Trimming took 4 bases from V and 0 from J, leaving 6 bases between them. This CDR3 spans 13 amino acids. Filled out from reference TRBV2 and TRBJ1-1, the complete variable domain reads EPEVTQTPSHQVTQMGQEVILRCVPISNHLYFYWYRQILGQKVEFLVSFYNNEISEKSEIFDDQFSVERPDGSNFTLKIRSTKLEDSAMYFCASSGEVNTEAFFGQGTRLTVV.

The chain couples TRBV28 to TRBJ1-2; D call uncertain. The length of the CDR3 is 14 residues. The V and J ends lost 7 bases and 1 base respectively, with 13 bases between them. Germline lookup yields CDR1 MDHEN and CDR2 SYDVKM. CDR3: CASTLRGINYGYTF. The DNA for the CDR3 is TGTGCCAGCACCCTCCGGGGAATTAACTATGGCTACACCTTC.

This chain uses TRBV11-3 with TRBJ2-3; D gene unclear. This CDR3 comprises 14 residues. The V end was cut by 0 bases, the J end by 2 bases, with 6 bases between. Germline CDR1 and CDR2: SGHNT and YENEEA. This CDR3 reads CASSLERVTDTQYF. In DNA form, the CDR3 reads TGTGCCAGCAGCTTAGAACGGGTCACAGATACGCAGTATTTT. Based on the CDR3 plus reference TRBV11-3 and TRBJ2-3, the full variable domain is EAGVVQSPRYKIIEKKQPVAFWCNPISGHNTLYWYLQNLGQGPELLIRYENEEAVDDSQLPKDRFSAERLKGVDSTLKIQPAELGDSAVYLCASSLERVTDTQYFGPGTRLTVL.

Turning to this clone: Mismatch with germline at one junction end may stem from a read error. The V and J genes are TRBV4-3 and TRBJ2-1; 9 bases are shared with TRBD1. CDR3 size: 15 residues. CDR1 and CDR2 from the germline V gene are LGHNA and YSLEER. The CDR3 here is CASSQDRTGADEQFF. CDR3 DNA sequence: TGCGCCAGCAGCCAAGACAGGACAGGGGCGGATGAGCAATTCTTC.

The rearrangement uses TRBV19 and TRBJ1-2; 8 bases map to TRBD1. CDR1 LNHDA and CDR2 SQIVND come from the germline V gene (reference sequence). The CDR3 sequence is 16 residues long. J lost 2 bases, V lost 9 bases, and 14 bases had no gene match. The CDR3 loop is CASTAKDRGRNYGYTF. CDR3 sequence (DNA): TGTGCCAGCACAGCCAAAGACAGGGGACGAAACTATGGCTACACCTTC.

As for this clone: Other DNA sequences within the sample encode an identical CDR3. This chain links TRBV11-2 with TRBJ1-3; 8 bases are a match to TRBD1. V was clipped by 1 base and J by 7 bases; unmatched bases: 0. This CDR3 has 13 residues. Germline loops: CDR1 SGHAT, CDR2 FQNNGV. DNA for the CDR3: TGTGCCAGCAGCTTAGCAGGGGGCAACACCATATATTTT. Amino acid sequence: CASSLAGGNTIYF. Drawing the rest from reference TRBV11-2 and TRBJ1-3, the complete variable domain is EAGVAQSPRYKIIEKRQSVAFWCNPISGHATLYWYQQILGQGPKLLIQFQNNGVVDDSQLPKDRFSAERLKGVDSTLKIQPAKLEDSAVYLCASSLAGGNTIYFGEGSWLTVV.

In its sample, this clone was seen once. J is TRBJ2-7 and V is TRBV28, with D hard to call. The V and J ends lost 8 bases and 4 bases respectively, with 6 bases between them. CDR3 length: 10 residues. Germline V CDR1 and CDR2: MDHEN, SYDVKM. The CDR3 is CASGRYEQYF. DNA of the CDR3: TGTGCCAGCGGTCGGTACGAGCAGTACTTC.

The CDR3 coding sequence is TGCGCCAGCAGCCAAGAGGCTAGCGGGGCCTACGAGCAGTACTTC. Amino acid sequence: CASSQEASGAYEQYF. The rearrangement joins TRBV4-1 to TRBJ2-7; 9 nucleotides match TRBD2. J lost 2 bases, V lost 0 bases, and 2 bases had no gene match. CDR3 length equals 15 residues. Germline V CDR1 and CDR2: MGHRA, YSYEKL.

This clone was counted ten times or more. This sequence joins TRBV6-1 and TRBJ1-2, with 11 positions matching TRBD1. The CDR3 spans 15 residues. Germline CDR1 is MNHNS and CDR2 is SASEGT. Trimming at V came to 0 bases and at J to 4 bases, leaving 1 base not matched to a gene. This CDR3 reads CASSEAGTGGYGYTF. DNA for the CDR3: TGTGCCAGCAGTGAAGCCGGGACAGGGGGCTATGGCTACACCTTC.

This clone was seen only once. The genes are TRBV6-1 and TRBJ2-7; D ambiguous. The CDR3 has 10 amino acids. Germline V gene sequence: CDR1 MNHNS, CDR2 SASEGT. V lost 6 bases to trimming and J lost 3 bases, with 3 bases between them. CDR3 sequence: CASSNYEQYF. CDR3 in DNA: TGTGCCAGCAGCAACTACGAGCAGTACTTC.